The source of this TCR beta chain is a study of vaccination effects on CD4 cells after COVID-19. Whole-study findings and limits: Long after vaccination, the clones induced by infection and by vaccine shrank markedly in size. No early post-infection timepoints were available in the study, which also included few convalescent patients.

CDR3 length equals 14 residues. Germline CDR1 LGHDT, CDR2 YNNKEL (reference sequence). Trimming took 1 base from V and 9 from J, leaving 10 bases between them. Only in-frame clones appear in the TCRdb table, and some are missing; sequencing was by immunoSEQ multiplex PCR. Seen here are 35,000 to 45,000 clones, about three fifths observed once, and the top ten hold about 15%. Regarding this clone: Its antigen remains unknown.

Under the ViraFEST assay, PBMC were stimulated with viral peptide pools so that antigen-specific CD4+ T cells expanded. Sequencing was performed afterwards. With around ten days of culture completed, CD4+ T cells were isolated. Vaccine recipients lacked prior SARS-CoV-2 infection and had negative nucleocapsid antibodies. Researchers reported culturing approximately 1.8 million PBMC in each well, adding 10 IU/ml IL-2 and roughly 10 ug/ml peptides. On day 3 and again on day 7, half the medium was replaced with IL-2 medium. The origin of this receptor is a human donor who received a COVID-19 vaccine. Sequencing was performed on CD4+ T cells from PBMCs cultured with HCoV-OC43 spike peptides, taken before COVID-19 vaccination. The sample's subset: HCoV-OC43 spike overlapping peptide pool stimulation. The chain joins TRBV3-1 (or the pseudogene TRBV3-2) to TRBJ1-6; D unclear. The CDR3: CASSQVHPGSPLHF. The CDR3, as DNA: TGTGCCAGCAGCCAAGTTCACCCGGGTTCACCCCTCCACTTT.